This TCR beta chain was profiled in a study of breast tumors, draining lymph nodes, adjacent tissues listed by TCRdb under 2016. Context from the whole study: TCR beta repertoires were compared across tumor, adjacent nontumor tissue and axillary lymph nodes obtained from breast cancer patients. The study was designed to assess the relationships and possible T-cell exchange between tumor, surrounding tissue and draining lymph node repertoires in human breast cancer.

The CDR3 numbers 15 residues from cysteine through phenylalanine. The read is trimmed to its CDR3 DNA, 45 bases read in frame from base 1. In the germline V gene, CDR1 corresponds to WSHSY and CDR2 to SAAADI. V is trimmed back by 8 bases and J by 1 base, and the junction contains 9 bases that no gene match accounts for. General study outcomes and caveats: The data were considered consistent with the idea that most tumor T cells come from the lymph node and then expand in tumor tissue. The conclusion that tumor T cells originate in lymph nodes was framed as consistent with a hypothesis rather than directly demonstrated. In luminal-like breast cancer, tumor and nontumor tissue repertoires resembled each other significantly more than in basal-like breast cancer. Tumors showed preferential V and J gene usage, and their T-cell repertoire diversity fell below that of lymph nodes yet above that of nontumor tissue.

Sequencing was performed on an Illumina HiSeq 2000. TCR beta chain libraries were generated by multiplex PCR amplification. The amplified TCR beta chain products were analyzed by high-throughput sequencing. The public reads were quality trimmed at Q25 with fastp and then assembled into clones with MiXCR by TCRdb, keeping productive beta chains. Here each entry gathers all rows of one CDR3 protein and keeps the most common genes and DNA. This sample has about 80,000 distinct CDR3 sequences in its table, and 15% to 20% of those were observed once. Of the sample, around 2.4% is held by the ten largest clones. This clonotype has at least ten counts. Its antigen is still unknown. There are no base qualities to consult, and no much larger clone falls within one base. The axillary draining lymph nodes of breast cancer patients were the source of the lymph node samples.

Sequences were obtained from axillary lymph node tissue. The rearrangement combines TRBV10-2 with TRBJ2-7, and TRBD2 matches 9 of the central bases. The clonotype originates from a female donor with breast cancer. Some clones in this sample may be carry-over from other donors' samples. The CDR3 here reads CASASLLAGSYEQYF. The nucleotide sequence is TGCGCCAGCGCATCCTTGCTAGCGGGATCCTACGAGCAGTACTTC.